Described below is a single T cell receptor beta chain sequence and its context. Its cognate antigen is unknown. These data come from a study of cytomegalovirus exposure and HLA in healthy donors. Study findings and constraints: Within a later analysis, the majority of CMV-associated TCR beta chains appeared HLA-restricted.

Primers for the PCR totalled 60 Vbeta and 13 Jbeta. Assay used: immunoSEQ multiplex PCR; TCRdb lists only in-frame clones, some missing. This sample carries 98,000 or so clones, about 9.5% of them seen once, and the ten largest clones take about 5%. The CDR3 loop spans 14 amino acids. The J segment lost 0 bases and the V segment lost 5 bases, leaving 4 bases of the junction unmatched. Germline lookup yields CDR1 SGHNT and CDR2 YENEEA. The chain joins TRBV11-3 to TRBJ2-7, with 7 positions matching TRBD2. Material for sequencing was PBMCs. The clonotype comes from a man in his forties in good health and CMV-seropositive. The CDR3 loop reads CASSMGGSSYEQYF. DNA of the CDR3: TGTGCCAGCAGCATGGGGGGGAGCTCCTACGAGCAGTACTTC.